This TCR beta chain appears in the sequencing data of a study of blood T cells in healthy people across ages. Next came a second PCR, run for 7 to 11 cycles, which used a sample-barcoded 5' primer along with a J-beta primer mix. TCRdb re-derived calls from the 5' RACE reads in MiXCR, one entry per CDR3 protein. The data contain 850,000 or so distinct CDR3 sequences, roughly 26% of them singletons. This clonotype was counted once. The CDR3 totals 14 residues. Germline loops: CDR1 SGHTA, CDR2 FQGNSA. Unmatched junction bases numbered 15, after V lost 5 bases and J lost 15 bases. This TCR derives from a woman over 75 in good health. The source material was blood. The chain couples TRBV7-2 to TRBJ2-1; 8 nucleotides align to TRBD1. CDR3 sequence (DNA): TGTGCCAGCAGCCCGGGACAGGAGGCTGATAAGCGGTTCTTC. Amino acid sequence: CASSPGQEADKRFF.